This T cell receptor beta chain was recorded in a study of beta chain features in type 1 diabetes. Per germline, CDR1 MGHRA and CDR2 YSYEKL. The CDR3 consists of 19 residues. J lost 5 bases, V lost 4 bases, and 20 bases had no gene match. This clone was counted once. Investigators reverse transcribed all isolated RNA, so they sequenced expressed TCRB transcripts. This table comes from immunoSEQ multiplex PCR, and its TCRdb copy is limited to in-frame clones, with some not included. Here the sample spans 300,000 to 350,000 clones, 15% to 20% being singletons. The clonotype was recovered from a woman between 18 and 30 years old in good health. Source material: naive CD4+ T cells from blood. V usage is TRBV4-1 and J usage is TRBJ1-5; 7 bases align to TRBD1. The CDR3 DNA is TGCGCCAGCAGCCTTTTGGGCAGGGGGTCCTCACAGTCACATCAGCCCCAGCATTTT. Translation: CASSLLGRGSSQSHQPQHF.